These T cell receptor beta chains were read from a single sample in a study of T cell responses to AZD1222 COVID-19 vaccine. Clones were read by immunoSEQ multiplex PCR, and TCRdb kept only the in-frame ones, dropping some. The sample records 75,000 to 100,000 clones, more than 80% being singletons. The sequencing used peripheral blood, collected on day 0 of AZD1222 vaccination. Every receptor here comes from an adult in good health. Each CDR3 is given with its conserved first and last residue. Each record gives: D gene, J gene, V gene, clone size, CDR3 protein, CDR3 DNA. D genes are given only for firm matches. Not every row has a clone size; where given, it reads once, few, many or a size class.

d_call: -; j_call: TRBJ2-7; v_call: TRBV2; clone_size: -; cdr3_aa: CATKGETGGYEQYF; cdr3_nt: TGTGCCACGAAGGGGGAAACGGGGGGCTACGAGCAGTACTTC
d_call: -; j_call: TRBJ2-1; v_call: TRBV9; clone_size: -; cdr3_aa: CASSVGDEQFF; cdr3_nt: TGTGCCAGCAGCGTAGGGGATGAGCAGTTCTTC
d_call: TRBD2; j_call: TRBJ2-1; v_call: TRBV6-1; clone_size: once; cdr3_aa: CASSRSGGLNEGQFF; cdr3_nt: TGTGCCAGCAGCCGCTCGGGGGGTTTGAATGAGGGGCAGTTCTTC
d_call: TRBD1; j_call: TRBJ1-2; v_call: TRBV2; clone_size: -; cdr3_aa: CASRPDGTGDGYTF; cdr3_nt: TGTGCCAGCAGACCCGACGGGACAGGGGACGGCTACACCTTC
d_call: -; j_call: TRBJ2-1; v_call: TRBV27; clone_size: -; cdr3_aa: CASSLPPADRFPYNEQFF; cdr3_nt: TGTGCCAGCAGTCTCCCGCCTGCCGACAGGTTTCCCTACAATGAGCAGTTCTTC
d_call: -; j_call: TRBJ1-5; v_call: TRBV3-1/TRBV3-2; clone_size: -; cdr3_aa: CASSQSGQSNQPQHF; cdr3_nt: TGTGCCAGCAGCCAGTCTGGACAGAGCAATCAGCCCCAGCATTTT
d_call: TRBD1; j_call: TRBJ1-3; v_call: TRBV7-6; clone_size: -; cdr3_aa: CASSPSRRGQGFSGNTIYF; cdr3_nt: TGTGCCAGCAGCCCATCTAGGAGGGGACAGGGGTTCTCTGGAAACACCATATATTTT
d_call: -; j_call: TRBJ1-5; v_call: TRBV19; clone_size: -; cdr3_aa: CASTKEASQPQHF; cdr3_nt: TGTGCCAGTACCAAAGAAGCAAGCCAGCCCCAGCATTTT
d_call: TRBD2; j_call: TRBJ2-7; v_call: TRBV27; clone_size: -; cdr3_aa: CASSPGTSEYEQYF; cdr3_nt: TGTGCCAGCAGTCCAGGGACTAGCGAATACGAGCAGTACTTC
d_call: -; j_call: TRBJ1-5; v_call: TRBV6-5; clone_size: -; cdr3_aa: CASLRQGNQPQHF; cdr3_nt: TGTGCCAGTCTCCGACAGGGCAATCAGCCCCAGCATTTT
d_call: -; j_call: TRBJ1-5; v_call: TRBV6-6; clone_size: -; cdr3_aa: CAMGQDLGWPQHF; cdr3_nt: TGTGCCATGGGGCAAGACCTTGGATGGCCCCAGCATTTT
d_call: TRBD2; j_call: TRBJ2-1; v_call: TRBV7-2; clone_size: -; cdr3_aa: CASSSLGGGIYNEQFF; cdr3_nt: TGTGCCAGCAGCAGCTTGGGCGGGGGGATCTACAATGAGCAGTTCTTC
d_call: -; j_call: TRBJ1-6; v_call: TRBV6-5; clone_size: -; cdr3_aa: CASCSHNSPLHF; cdr3_nt: TGTGCCAGCTGTTCCCATAATTCACCCCTCCACTTT
d_call: -; j_call: TRBJ1-1; v_call: TRBV29-1; clone_size: -; cdr3_aa: CSVPITGNTEAFF; cdr3_nt: TGCAGCGTTCCAATAACAGGGAACACTGAAGCTTTCTTT
d_call: -; j_call: TRBJ2-7; v_call: TRBV6-5; clone_size: -; cdr3_aa: CASRERGSSSYEQYF; cdr3_nt: TGTGCCAGCAGGGAGAGGGGGTCAAGCTCCTACGAGCAGTACTTC
d_call: TRBD1; j_call: TRBJ1-1; v_call: TRBV7-9; clone_size: -; cdr3_aa: CASSSYLMTGRNTEAFF; cdr3_nt: TGTGCCAGCAGCTCCTATCTCATGACAGGGAGGAACACTGAAGCTTTCTTT
d_call: -; j_call: TRBJ2-3; v_call: TRBV29-1; clone_size: -; cdr3_aa: CSVRPGDTQYF; cdr3_nt: TGCAGCGTACGGCCGGGAGATACGCAGTATTTT
d_call: -; j_call: TRBJ1-3; v_call: TRBV5-6; clone_size: -; cdr3_aa: CASRLQGNTIYF; cdr3_nt: TGTGCCAGCAGGTTACAGGGAAACACCATATATTTT
d_call: TRBD1; j_call: TRBJ2-1; v_call: TRBV5-1; clone_size: -; cdr3_aa: CASSLETGVINEQFF; cdr3_nt: TGCGCCAGCAGCTTGGAGACAGGGGTTATCAATGAGCAGTTCTTC
d_call: TRBD2; j_call: TRBJ2-1; v_call: TRBV9; clone_size: -; cdr3_aa: CASSARLAGARNEQFF; cdr3_nt: TGTGCCAGCAGCGCTCGACTAGCGGGAGCCCGCAATGAGCAGTTCTTC
d_call: TRBD1; j_call: TRBJ2-4; v_call: TRBV27; clone_size: -; cdr3_aa: CASMLDRTKNIQYF; cdr3_nt: TGTGCCAGCATGTTGGACAGGACCAAAAACATTCAGTACTTC
d_call: -; j_call: TRBJ1-2; v_call: TRBV2; clone_size: -; cdr3_aa: CASSDLRQEGGYTF; cdr3_nt: TGTGCCAGCAGTGACCTTCGGCAGGAAGGTGGCTACACCTTC
d_call: TRBD1; j_call: TRBJ1-2; v_call: TRBV9; clone_size: -; cdr3_aa: CASSASRDRRNYGYTF; cdr3_nt: TGTGCCAGCAGCGCTTCCCGGGACAGGAGGAACTATGGCTACACCTTC
d_call: TRBD1; j_call: TRBJ1-1; v_call: TRBV7-3; clone_size: -; cdr3_aa: CASSSTGVSTEAFF; cdr3_nt: TGTGCCAGCAGCTCCACAGGGGTCAGCACTGAAGCTTTCTTT
d_call: TRBD1; j_call: TRBJ1-3; v_call: TRBV29-1; clone_size: -; cdr3_aa: CSVTGQGAGNTIYF; cdr3_nt: TGCAGCGTTACAGGACAGGGGGCTGGAAACACCATATATTTT
d_call: -; j_call: TRBJ1-3; v_call: TRBV7-9; clone_size: -; cdr3_aa: CASSLEVELSGNTIYF; cdr3_nt: TGTGCCAGCAGCTTAGAAGTAGAGCTCTCTGGAAACACCATATATTTT
d_call: -; j_call: TRBJ1-2; v_call: TRBV7-8; clone_size: -; cdr3_aa: CASSLALRDRNYGYTF; cdr3_nt: TGTGCCAGCAGCTTAGCTCTGCGAGACCGTAACTATGGCTACACCTTC
d_call: -; j_call: TRBJ1-2; v_call: TRBV6-1; clone_size: -; cdr3_aa: CASSESRHYGYTF; cdr3_nt: TGTGCCAGCAGTGAATCCCGACACTATGGCTACACCTTC
d_call: -; j_call: TRBJ2-1; v_call: TRBV4-2; clone_size: -; cdr3_aa: CASSRGGDEQFF; cdr3_nt: TGTGCCAGCAGCCGGGGTGGCGATGAGCAGTTCTTC